One T cell receptor beta chain is described in this entry. These data come from a study of blood T cell repertoires in COVID-19. The CDR3 contains 13 residues. Trimming stripped 1 base from V and 4 bases from J, with 9 bases between. The germline CDR1 and CDR2 sequences are SGHRS and YFSETQ. The protocol was immunoSEQ multiplex PCR, while the TCRdb copy is restricted to in-frame clones and leaves out a portion. The data show 55,000 to 80,000 clones, with 70% to 90% seen just once and 18% held by the top ten. Sequencing was carried out using peripheral blood. This TCR was sampled from a woman aged 80 or older with acute or convalescent COVID-19. The rearrangement joins TRBV5-1 to TRBJ2-7; perhaps TRBD1 as D (6 bases). The CDR3 region is CASSLTGLYEQYF. The CDR3 nucleotides read TGCGCCAGCAGCTTGACAGGGTTGTACGAGCAGTACTTC.